These T cell receptor beta chains were read from a single sample in a study of Graves' ophthalmopathy and Graves' hyperthyroidism. TCRdb reanalysed the multiplex PCR reads using MiXCR and keeps one entry per CDR3 protein. The sample shows a few hundred thousand distinct CDR3 sequences, 15% of them seen only once. Material: peripheral blood. These receptors were obtained from a woman aged 18-29 years with stable Graves' hyperthyroidism. Both conserved end residues are part of each CDR3. A D gene is named only where the DNA matches it firmly. Expanded clones get a size class; other rows say once, few or many, or leave the size out.

j_call d_call clone_size v_call cdr3_nt cdr3_aa
TRBJ1-1 TRBD1 once TRBV12-3/TRBV12-4 TGTGCCAGCAGTCTGGGACAGATCACTGAAGCTTTCTTT CASSLGQITEAFF
TRBJ1-3 . many TRBV6-5 TGTGCCAGCAGTTATGAGGGGAGGCCTGGAAACACCATATATTTT CASSYEGRPGNTIYF
TRBJ2-7 . many TRBV6-1 TGTGCCAGCAGTGAAGCGCTCAGGGATAGCTCCTACGAGCAGTACTTC CASSEALRDSSYEQYF
TRBJ1-5 . many TRBV6-2/TRBV6-3 TGTGCCAGCAGTTCGTGGGAACTCCAGCCCCAGCATTTT CASSSWELQPQHF
TRBJ1-1 . . TRBV12-3/TRBV12-4 TGTGCCAGCAGTTTAAGTTATTGGGGCGAAGTTTTCTTT CASSLSYWGEVFF
TRBJ2-7 . many TRBV6-1 TGTGCCAGCTCGAACGGATACGAGCAGTACTTC CASSNGYEQYF
TRBJ1-5 . many TRBV7-9 TGTGCCAGCAGCTCCCGGGGGTTTGAGCCCCAGCATTTT CASSSRGFEPQHF
TRBJ2-7 . many TRBV2 TGTGCCAGCTTTGGCGGGTTTCTGAAGCAGTACTTC CASFGGFLKQYF
TRBJ2-5 TRBD2 many TRBV11-2 TGTGCCAGCAGCAGCGGGGGACACGAAGAGACCCAGTACTTC CASSSGGHEETQYF
TRBJ1-3 . many TRBV19 TGTGCCAGTAGCCTAGGGACACAAGGAAACACCATATATTTT CASSLGTQGNTIYF
TRBJ2-3 TRBD1 . TRBV24-1 TGTGCCACCAGTGATTTGCGGGACAGGAATTCAGATACGCAGTATTTT CATSDLRDRNSDTQYF
TRBJ2-5 TRBD1 many TRBV12-5 TGTGCTAGTGGTACGGACAGGGGTCGGGAGACCCAGTACTTC CASGTDRGRETQYF
TRBJ2-6 . many TRBV7-2 TGCGCCAGCAGCTTCCATGGGGCCAACGTCCTGACTTTC CASSFHGANVLTF
TRBJ1-1 . many TRBV10-3 TGTGCCATCAGTGCCGAACGACAGGACCTGGGGACTGAAGCTTTCTTT CAISAERQDLGTEAFF
TRBJ2-2 TRBD1 many TRBV28 TGTGCCAGCAGATACCAGGGGGCAAGTACCGGGGAGCTGTTTTTT CASRYQGASTGELFF
TRBJ2-5 TRBD2 many TRBV6-5 TGTGCCAGCAGTTACCTTAGCGGGAGAGAGACCCAGTACTTC CASSYLSGRETQYF